This is a list of T cell receptor beta chains from one sample in a study of cytomegalovirus exposure and HLA in healthy donors. Assay: immunoSEQ multiplex PCR; the TCRdb copy retains only in-frame clones and omits some. The sample lists fewer than 200,000 clones; about 72% were seen once. Sequenced input: PBMCs. Receptors originate from a human donor in good health. Each CDR3 is given with its conserved first and last residue. D genes are given only for firm matches. Only part of the rows carry a size: once, few, many, or a class if the clone is expanded.

J: TRBJ2-6
V: TRBV10-3
D: TRBD2
size: many
CDR3: CAIRTSGGATFSGANVLTF
DNA: TGTGCCATCAGGACTAGCGGGGGAGCTACCTTCTCTGGGGCCAACGTCCTGACTTTC

J: TRBJ1-2
V: TRBV5-1
D: .
size: .
CDR3: CATATEGGSYGYTF
DNA: TGCGCCACCGCGACAGAGGGAGGCAGCTATGGCTACACCTTC

J: TRBJ2-3
V: TRBV27
D: TRBD2
size: .
CDR3: CASSPYSGGLTDTQYF
DNA: TGTGCCAGCAGTCCCTATAGCGGGGGTCTCACAGATACGCAGTATTTT

J: TRBJ1-4
V: TRBV5-5
D: .
size: .
CDR3: CASSFRTTNEKLFF
DNA: TGTGCCAGCAGCTTCAGGACAACTAATGAAAAACTGTTTTTT

J: TRBJ1-1
V: TRBV6-5
D: TRBD1
size: .
CDR3: CASRARRDRGEAFF
DNA: TGTGCCAGCAGAGCTAGGAGGGACAGGGGTGAAGCTTTCTTT

J: TRBJ1-6
V: TRBV7-9
D: .
size: .
CDR3: CSSSFRTGSSYNSPLHF
DNA: TGTTCCAGCAGCTTCCGAACAGGTAGCTCCTATAATTCACCCCTCCACTTT

J: TRBJ2-3
V: TRBV7-3
D: TRBD2
size: .
CDR3: CASSLTGSGGVDTQYF
DNA: TGTGCCAGCAGCTTAACGGGGAGCGGGGGGGTAGATACGCAGTATTTT

J: TRBJ2-1
V: TRBV7-6
D: TRBD2
size: .
CDR3: CASSLRTSGSDLYNEQFF
DNA: TGTGCCAGCAGCCTCAGGACTAGCGGGTCAGACCTCTACAATGAGCAGTTCTTC

J: TRBJ1-1
V: TRBV30
D: TRBD1
size: few
CDR3: CAWQAGGQMTEAFF
DNA: TGTGCCTGGCAGGCTGGGGGACAGATGACTGAAGCTTTCTTT

J: TRBJ1-1
V: TRBV9
D: .
size: once
CDR3: CASSVLPGGWGFDTEAFF
DNA: TGTGCCAGCAGCGTACTACCGGGGGGCTGGGGCTTTGACACTGAAGCTTTCTTT

J: TRBJ1-5
V: TRBV2
D: TRBD1
size: .
CDR3: CASRSQGAENQPQHF
DNA: TGTGCCAGCAGGTCACAGGGGGCAGAGAATCAGCCCCAGCATTTT

J: TRBJ2-5
V: TRBV5-1
D: TRBD1
size: once
CDR3: CASSFGQGSRETQYF
DNA: TGCGCCAGCAGCTTTGGACAGGGTAGCCGGGAGACCCAGTACTTC

J: TRBJ2-3
V: TRBV7-2
D: .
size: .
CDR3: CASSLAQGTVTDTQYF
DNA: TGTGCCAGCAGCTTAGCGCAGGGTACGGTCACAGATACGCAGTATTTT

J: TRBJ1-2
V: TRBV2
D: TRBD1
size: .
CDR3: CASRDPGQGPKPYGYTF
DNA: TGTGCCAGCAGGGACCCGGGACAGGGTCCGAAACCCTATGGCTACACCTTC

J: TRBJ1-5
V: TRBV6-6
D: .
size: .
CDR3: CASRTGGNQPQHF
DNA: TGTGCCAGCAGAACGGGTGGCAATCAGCCCCAGCATTTT

J: TRBJ2-5
V: TRBV6-1
D: TRBD2
size: .
CDR3: CASSVTAGGPGETQYF
DNA: TGTGCCAGCAGTGTGACAGCGGGGGGGCCGGGGGAGACCCAGTACTTC

J: TRBJ1-3
V: TRBV7-9
D: .
size: .
CDR3: CASSLVQEISGNTIYF
DNA: TGTGCCAGCAGCTTAGTACAGGAAATCTCTGGAAACACCATATATTTT

J: TRBJ1-6
V: TRBV21-1
D: .
size: few
CDR3: CASSSWLYAAVPRLGSPLHF
DNA: TGTGCCAGCAGCTCTTGGTTGTACGCGGCCGTCCCCCGCCTAGGTTCACCCCTCCACTTT

J: TRBJ2-5
V: TRBV19
D: .
size: .
CDR3: CASSIGRVGETQYF
DNA: TGTGCCAGTAGTATTGGCAGGGTAGGTGAGACCCAGTACTTC

J: TRBJ1-4
V: TRBV5-5
D: TRBD1
size: .
CDR3: CASSLVGQGSEKLFF
DNA: TGTGCCAGCAGCTTGGTGGGACAGGGTAGTGAAAAACTGTTTTTT

J: TRBJ2-1
V: TRBV5-1
D: TRBD2
size: .
CDR3: CASSPRTSGGNEQFF
DNA: TGCGCCAGCAGTCCACGGACTAGTGGGGGCAATGAGCAGTTCTTC

J: TRBJ2-1
V: TRBV5-1
D: TRBD2
size: .
CDR3: CASSPAGGYNEQFF
DNA: TGCGCCAGCAGCCCTGCGGGGGGGTACAATGAGCAGTTCTTC

J: TRBJ1-1
V: TRBV4-1
D: TRBD1
size: .
CDR3: CASSQDQGPTGGKPEAFF
DNA: TGCGCCAGCAGCCAAGATCAGGGACCTACAGGGGGAAAGCCTGAAGCTTTCTTT

J: TRBJ1-1
V: TRBV27
D: .
size: .
CDR3: CASRWGRTTEAFF
DNA: TGTGCCAGCAGATGGGGGAGGACCACTGAAGCTTTCTTT

J: TRBJ1-6
V: TRBV18
D: .
size: .
CDR3: CASSPRENSPLHF
DNA: TGTGCCAGCTCACCTCGAGAAAATTCACCCCTCCACTTT

J: TRBJ2-5
V: TRBV15
D: .
size: .
CDR3: CATSKPGGQETQYF
DNA: TGTGCCACCAGCAAACCCGGGGGACAAGAGACCCAGTACTTC

J: TRBJ1-2
V: TRBV5-5
D: TRBD1
size: few
CDR3: CASSVDRGQDYGYTF
DNA: TGTGCCAGCAGCGTGGACAGGGGCCAAGACTATGGCTACACCTTC

J: TRBJ2-3
V: TRBV10-1
D: TRBD2
size: .
CDR3: CASSASGGARTDTQYF
DNA: TGCGCCAGCAGTGCTAGCGGGGGGGCCCGCACAGATACGCAGTATTTT

J: TRBJ1-2
V: TRBV7-2
D: .
size: once
CDR3: CASSLVRANYGYTF
DNA: TGTGCCAGCAGCTTAGTCAGGGCCAACTATGGCTACACCTTC

J: TRBJ2-7
V: TRBV29-1
D: TRBD1
size: few
CDR3: CSVPGQGGEQYF
DNA: TGCAGCGTGCCGGGACAGGGCGGCGAGCAGTACTTC

J: TRBJ2-5
V: TRBV7-6
D: .
size: .
CDR3: CASSPTSAVETQYF
DNA: TGTGCCAGCAGCCCTACCTCCGCGGTGGAGACCCAGTACTTC

J: TRBJ1-1
V: TRBV6-4
D: TRBD1
size: few
CDR3: CASRSQGARMNTEAFF
DNA: TGTGCCAGCAGAAGCCAGGGGGCCAGGATGAACACTGAAGCTTTCTTT

J: TRBJ2-4
V: TRBV28
D: TRBD2
size: .
CDR3: CASSSGGPVGIQYF
DNA: TGTGCCAGCAGTTCGGGGGGGCCCGTGGGCATTCAGTACTTC

J: TRBJ2-2
V: TRBV9
D: .
size: .
CDR3: CASSVEAGFGTGELFF
DNA: TGTGCCAGCAGCGTAGAGGCAGGGTTCGGCACCGGGGAGCTGTTTTTT

J: TRBJ1-4
V: TRBV27
D: TRBD1
size: few
CDR3: CASTHLDRRFF
DNA: TGTGCCAGCACTCACCTGGACAGGCGGTTTTTT

J: TRBJ1-5
V: TRBV18
D: .
size: .
CDR3: CASSEGGGDQPQHF
DNA: TGTGCCAGCTCCGAGGGGGGGGGCGATCAGCCCCAGCATTTT

J: TRBJ2-3
V: TRBV9
D: .
size: .
CDR3: CASSGFGGPASTDTQYF
DNA: TGTGCCAGCAGCGGCTTTGGCGGTCCCGCAAGCACAGATACGCAGTATTTT

J: TRBJ2-7
V: TRBV19
D: TRBD1
size: .
CDR3: CASRGTVLYEQYF
DNA: TGTGCCAGTAGAGGGACAGTGTTGTACGAGCAGTACTTC

J: TRBJ1-4
V: TRBV7-9
D: .
size: .
CDR3: CSSSPPGFGTNEKLFF
DNA: TGTTCCAGCAGCCCCCCCGGTTTCGGAACTAATGAAAAACTGTTTTTT

J: TRBJ1-1
V: TRBV2
D: TRBD1
size: .
CDR3: CASRDTGGATEAFF
DNA: TGTGCCAGCAGGGATACAGGGGGCGCGACTGAAGCTTTCTTT

J: TRBJ2-1
V: TRBV4-3
D: TRBD1
size: .
CDR3: CASSQDTFLDRGVFF
DNA: TGCGCCAGCAGCCAAGATACCTTCCTGGACAGGGGGGTGTTCTTC

J: TRBJ2-1
V: TRBV30
D: TRBD2
size: .
CDR3: CAWGRLAGGNEQFF
DNA: TGTGCCTGGGGGAGACTAGCGGGGGGGAATGAGCAGTTCTTC

J: TRBJ2-3
V: TRBV4-1
D: .
size: many
CDR3: CASSQVGGTDTQYF
DNA: TGCGCCAGCAGCCAAGTGGGAGGCACAGATACGCAGTATTTT

J: TRBJ1-1
V: TRBV4-3
D: .
size: once
CDR3: CASSQDRARGWREAFF
DNA: TGCGCCAGCAGCCAAGATAGGGCGAGGGGGTGGAGAGAAGCTTTCTTT

J: TRBJ1-6
V: TRBV6-5
D: TRBD1
size: .
CDR3: CASSYSGQGAGSPLHF
DNA: TGTGCCAGCAGTTACTCGGGACAGGGGGCAGGGTCACCCCTCCACTTT

J: TRBJ1-2
V: TRBV18
D: .
size: .
CDR3: CASSPPRAETYGYTF
DNA: TGTGCCAGCTCCCCACCTCGCGCGGAGACCTATGGCTACACCTTC

J: TRBJ2-2
V: TRBV19
D: .
size: .
CDR3: CASSVRPNTGELFF
DNA: TGTGCCAGTAGTGTCAGGCCGAACACCGGGGAGCTGTTTTTT

J: TRBJ1-4
V: TRBV19
D: .
size: .
CDR3: CASSTWSPEKLFF
DNA: TGTGCCAGTAGTACTTGGAGCCCCGAAAAACTGTTTTTT

J: TRBJ1-2
V: TRBV25-1
D: .
size: .
CDR3: CASSGQGHNYGYTF
DNA: TGTGCCAGCAGTGGCCAAGGACACAACTATGGCTACACCTTC

J: TRBJ1-1
V: TRBV5-4
D: TRBD1
size: .
CDR3: CASSGGQRNEAFF
DNA: TGTGCCAGCAGCGGGGGACAGCGAAATGAAGCTTTCTTT

J: TRBJ1-4
V: TRBV4-1
D: TRBD1
size: few
CDR3: CASSQDRTGGWEKLFF
DNA: TGCGCCAGCAGCCAAGATCGGACAGGGGGCTGGGAAAAACTGTTTTTT

J: TRBJ2-7
V: TRBV21-1
D: .
size: few
CDR3: CASSKVQQGAYEQYF
DNA: TGTGCCAGCAGCAAAGTGCAACAGGGGGCCTACGAGCAGTACTTC

J: TRBJ1-2
V: TRBV27
D: .
size: .
CDR3: CASSPVLSAGALPYGYTF
DNA: TGTGCCAGCAGTCCCGTATTGTCGGCAGGGGCCCTTCCCTATGGCTACACCTTC

J: TRBJ2-1
V: TRBV19
D: .
size: few
CDR3: CASMKGGGYNEQFF
DNA: TGTGCCAGTATGAAGGGGGGGGGCTACAATGAGCAGTTCTTC